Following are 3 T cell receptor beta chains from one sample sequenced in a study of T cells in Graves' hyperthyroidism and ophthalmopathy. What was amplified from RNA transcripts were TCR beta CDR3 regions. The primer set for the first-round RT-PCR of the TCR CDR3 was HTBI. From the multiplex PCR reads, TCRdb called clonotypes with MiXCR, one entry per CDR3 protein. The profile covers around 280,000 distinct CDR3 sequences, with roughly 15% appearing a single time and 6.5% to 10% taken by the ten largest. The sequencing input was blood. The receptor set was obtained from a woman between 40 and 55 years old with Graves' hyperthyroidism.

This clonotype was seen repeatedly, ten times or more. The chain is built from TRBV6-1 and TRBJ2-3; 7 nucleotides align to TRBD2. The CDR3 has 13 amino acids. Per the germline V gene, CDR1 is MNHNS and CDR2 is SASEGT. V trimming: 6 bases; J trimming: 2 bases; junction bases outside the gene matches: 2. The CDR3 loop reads CASRRLATDTQYF. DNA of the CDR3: TGTGCCAGCAGGAGACTAGCCACAGATACGCAGTATTTT.

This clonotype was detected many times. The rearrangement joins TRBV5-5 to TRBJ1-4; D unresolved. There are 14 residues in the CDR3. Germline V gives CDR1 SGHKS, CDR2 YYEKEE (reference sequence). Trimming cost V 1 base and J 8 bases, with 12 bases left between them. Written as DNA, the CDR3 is TGTGCCAGCAGCTTGCTAGCGGGGTCCGAAAAACTGTTTTTT. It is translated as CASSLLAGSEKLFF.

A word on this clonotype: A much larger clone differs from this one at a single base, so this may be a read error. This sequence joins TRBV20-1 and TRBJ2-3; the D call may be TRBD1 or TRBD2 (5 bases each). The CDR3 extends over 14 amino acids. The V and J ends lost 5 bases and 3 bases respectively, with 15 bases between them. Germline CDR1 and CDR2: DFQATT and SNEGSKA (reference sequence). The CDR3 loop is CSAADGTGTDTQYF. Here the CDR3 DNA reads TGCAGTGCTGCGGACGGGACCGGGACAGATACGCAGTATTTT.